A single TCR beta chain is shown here with its context. Additional DNA sequences in this sample encode the identical CDR3. These data come from a study of blood T cell repertoires in COVID-19. Per the germline V gene, CDR1 is LNHDA and CDR2 is SQIVND (reference sequence). The CDR3 covers 13 residues. The V gene end was trimmed by 5 bases and the J gene end by 2 bases; junction bases not matched to a gene: 3. The repertoire was sequenced with immunoSEQ multiplex PCR; TCRdb's copy has only in-frame clones and lacks some. This sample has around 170,000 clones, with 88% found just once. This TCR was sampled from a man in his sixties with acute or convalescent COVID-19. This chain joins TRBV19 and TRBJ2-7; 7 bases agree with TRBD1. The specimen sequenced was peripheral blood. The CDR3 DNA sequence: TGTGCCAGTAGTCCGGGACAGACCTACGAGCAGTACTTC. As protein: CASSPGQTYEQYF.